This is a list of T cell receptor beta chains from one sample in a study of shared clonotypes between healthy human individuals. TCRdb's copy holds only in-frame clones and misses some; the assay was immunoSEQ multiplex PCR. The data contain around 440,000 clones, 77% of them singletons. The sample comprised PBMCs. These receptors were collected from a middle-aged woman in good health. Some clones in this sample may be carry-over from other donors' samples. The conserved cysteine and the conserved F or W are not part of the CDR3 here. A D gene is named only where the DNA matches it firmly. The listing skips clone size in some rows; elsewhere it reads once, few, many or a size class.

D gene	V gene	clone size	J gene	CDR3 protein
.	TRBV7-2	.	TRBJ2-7	ASSPLWAGNEQY
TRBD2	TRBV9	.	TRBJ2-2	ASSPDLTSGSGTGELF
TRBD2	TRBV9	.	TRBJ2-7	ASSDGTSGREQY
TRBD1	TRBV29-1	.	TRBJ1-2	SAGQGDGYGYT
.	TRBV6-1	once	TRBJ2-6	ASRESSGANVLT
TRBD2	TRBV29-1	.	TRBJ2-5	SGLAGGDQETQY
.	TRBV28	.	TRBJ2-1	ASQRGFYNEQF
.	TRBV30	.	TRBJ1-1	AWSVWGRRTEAF
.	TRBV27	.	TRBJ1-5	ASSSDRLYSNQPQH
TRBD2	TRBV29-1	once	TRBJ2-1	SAIGTSGYNEQF
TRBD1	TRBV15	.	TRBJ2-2	ATSRYFWTGTTGELF
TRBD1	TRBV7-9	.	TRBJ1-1	ASSLTGTGEAF
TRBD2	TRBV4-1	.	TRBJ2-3	ASSHLAGGSSTDTQY
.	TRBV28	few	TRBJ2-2	ASSLSLNTGELF
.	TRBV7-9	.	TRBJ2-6	ASSLRDPGANVLT
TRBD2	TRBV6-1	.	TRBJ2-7	ASSDAGTSKTSYEQY
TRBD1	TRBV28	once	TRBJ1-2	ASSLWTGEGYGYT
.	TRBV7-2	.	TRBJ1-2	ASSLSVGEDNYGYT
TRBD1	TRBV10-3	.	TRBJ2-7	AIRHGTGGHYEQY
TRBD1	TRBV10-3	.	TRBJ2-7	AISESGTGGGYEQY
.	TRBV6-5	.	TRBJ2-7	ASSRTRDTSYQQY
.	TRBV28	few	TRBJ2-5	ASSSPGFAGQETQY
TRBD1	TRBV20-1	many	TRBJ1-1	SARGTAKAF
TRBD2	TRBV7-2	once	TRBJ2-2	ASSDGRAFTGELF
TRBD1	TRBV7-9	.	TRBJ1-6	ASSVTGGNSPLH
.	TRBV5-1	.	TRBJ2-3	ASSLEGELTQY
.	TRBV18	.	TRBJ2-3	ASSDLDTQY
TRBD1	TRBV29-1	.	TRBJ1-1	SANRGGTGNTEAF
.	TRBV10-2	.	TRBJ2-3	ASSKVGVDRDTQY
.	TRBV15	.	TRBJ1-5	ATSRMSNQPQH
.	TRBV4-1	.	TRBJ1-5	ASSQLTDTQPQH
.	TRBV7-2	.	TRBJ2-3	ASSLARGGTDTQY
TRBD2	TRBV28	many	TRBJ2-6	ASSLPPPSGNLFGANVLT
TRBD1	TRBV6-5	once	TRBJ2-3	ASGQGASSTDTQY
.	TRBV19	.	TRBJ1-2	ASSITSDYGYT
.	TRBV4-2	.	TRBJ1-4	ASSQGIGHEKLF
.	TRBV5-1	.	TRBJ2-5	ASSLDPGVEETQY
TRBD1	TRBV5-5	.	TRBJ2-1	ASSLDRVIGEQF
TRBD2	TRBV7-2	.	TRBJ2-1	ASSLTSGGYNEQF
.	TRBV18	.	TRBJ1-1	ASSPNPGTQNTEAF
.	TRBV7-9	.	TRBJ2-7	ASSLARRLVAHEQY
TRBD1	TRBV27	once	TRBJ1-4	ASSLSQGAGEKLF
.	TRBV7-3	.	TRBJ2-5	ASSTRRLHQETQY
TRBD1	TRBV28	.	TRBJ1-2	ASSLGGRGSGGYT
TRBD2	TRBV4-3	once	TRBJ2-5	ASSQDGLGTSKETQY
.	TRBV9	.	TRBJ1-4	AGSASDSANEKLF
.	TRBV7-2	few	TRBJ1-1	ASSLSSDGRNTEAF
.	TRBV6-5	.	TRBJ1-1	ASSYSTIGVEAF
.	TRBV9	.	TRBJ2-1	ASSVGGRNEQF
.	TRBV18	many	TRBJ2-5	ASSRSGGAQETQY